This T cell receptor beta chain was identified during a study of cytomegalovirus exposure and HLA in healthy donors. The data were produced by immunoSEQ multiplex PCR, yet TCRdb's version contains in-frame clones alone and is incomplete. The sample holds 78,000 or so clones, around 96% seen once. The germline V gene encodes CDR1 SGHTA and CDR2 FQGTGA. Trimming left V 5 bases short and J 1 base short, with 11 bases between. This CDR3 is built from 14 residues. This clone was observed a single time. This clonotype was sampled from a man younger than 35 in good health and CMV-seropositive. The sample taken for sequencing was PBMCs. This chain links TRBV7-3 with TRBJ2-5; D not certain. DNA of the CDR3: TGTGCCAGCAGCCCATCCGGGTCCCAAGAGACCCAGTACTTC. Translated, it gives CASSPSGSQETQYF.